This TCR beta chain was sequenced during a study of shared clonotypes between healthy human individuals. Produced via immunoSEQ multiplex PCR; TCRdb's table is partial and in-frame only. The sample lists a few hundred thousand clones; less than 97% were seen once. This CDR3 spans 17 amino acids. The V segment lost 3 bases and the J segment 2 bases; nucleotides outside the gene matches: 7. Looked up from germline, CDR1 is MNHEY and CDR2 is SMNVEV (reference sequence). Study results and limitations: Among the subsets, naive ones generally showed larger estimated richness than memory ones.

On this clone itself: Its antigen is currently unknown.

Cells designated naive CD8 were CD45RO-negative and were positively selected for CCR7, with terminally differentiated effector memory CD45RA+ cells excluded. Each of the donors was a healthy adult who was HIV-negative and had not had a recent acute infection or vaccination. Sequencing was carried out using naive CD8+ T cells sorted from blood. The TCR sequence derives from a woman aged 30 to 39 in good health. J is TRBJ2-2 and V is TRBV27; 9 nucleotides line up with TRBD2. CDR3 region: CASSFPSGISNTGELFF. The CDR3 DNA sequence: TGTGCCAGCAGTTTCCCTAGCGGGATTTCCAACACCGGGGAGCTGTTTTTT.